This T cell receptor (beta chain) was sequenced for a study of T cells in Graves' hyperthyroidism and ophthalmopathy. On this clonotype: Antigen specificity is unknown.

Patients having uncontrolled infection, another autoimmune disease, pregnancy or lactation were not included. The study based diagnoses on clinical symptoms, serum thyroxine and TRAb, thyroid ultrasound and orbital computed tomography. The PBMCs were taken from under 12 ml of fresh peripheral blood. Regions amplified from RNA transcripts were the TCR beta CDR3 regions. TCR CDR3 regions were first amplified by RT-PCR with HTBI primers. MiXCR was run by TCRdb on the multiplex PCR reads, yielding one entry per CDR3 protein. The sample records a few hundred thousand distinct CDR3 sequences, roughly a sixth being singletons. Overall study results and limits: Clonotypes that were expanded in thyroid above 0.001 mostly appeared in blood too.

The germline gives CDR1 ENHRY, CDR2 SYGVKD. V lost 6 bases, J lost 0 bases, and 4 bases stayed unmatched. This CDR3 has 14 amino acids. The source of this sequence is a woman between 40 and 55 years old with Graves' ophthalmopathy. J is TRBJ2-7 and V is TRBV10-3, with 8 bases matching TRBD1. Sequences were obtained from blood. CDR3 coding DNA: TGTGCCATCAGCGGACAGGGTATCTCCTACGAGCAGTACTTC. This gives the protein CAISGQGISYEQYF.